The T cell receptor (beta chain) described here comes from a study of CD8 T cell repertoires and HIV-1 epitope variants. Study information: Tested: three Gag epitope families, Nef HW9 and YT9.

TCRdb keeps only in-frame clones here, not all; method: immunoSEQ multiplex PCR. The sample lists about 5,600 clones, 65% to 80% occurring once. Points on this clone: The antigen is undetermined. The junction differs from germline at one of its ends, possibly a read error.

The sample was cultured CD8+ T cells derived from PBMCs. The origin of this receptor is a male donor with HIV.

CDR3 in amino acids: CASSLDAF. DNA for the CDR3: TGTGCCAGCAGCTTGGACGCCTTC. This sequence joins TRBV5-6 and TRBJ1-2, with D uncertain. The CDR3 is 8 residues long. CDR1 and CDR2 (germline): SGHDT, YYEEEE.